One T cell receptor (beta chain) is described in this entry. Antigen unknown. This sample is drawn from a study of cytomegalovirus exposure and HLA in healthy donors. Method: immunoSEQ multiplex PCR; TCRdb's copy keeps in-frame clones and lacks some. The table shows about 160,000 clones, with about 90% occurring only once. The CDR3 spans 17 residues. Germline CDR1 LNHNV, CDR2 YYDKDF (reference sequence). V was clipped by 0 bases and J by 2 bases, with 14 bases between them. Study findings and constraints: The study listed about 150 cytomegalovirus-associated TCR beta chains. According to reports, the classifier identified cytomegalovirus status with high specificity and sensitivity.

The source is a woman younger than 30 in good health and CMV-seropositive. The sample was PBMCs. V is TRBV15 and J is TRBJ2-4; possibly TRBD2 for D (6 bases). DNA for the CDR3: TGTGCCACCAGCAGAGATATTGGGGGGTTCCCCAAAAACATTCAGTACTTC. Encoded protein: CATSRDIGGFPKNIQYF.